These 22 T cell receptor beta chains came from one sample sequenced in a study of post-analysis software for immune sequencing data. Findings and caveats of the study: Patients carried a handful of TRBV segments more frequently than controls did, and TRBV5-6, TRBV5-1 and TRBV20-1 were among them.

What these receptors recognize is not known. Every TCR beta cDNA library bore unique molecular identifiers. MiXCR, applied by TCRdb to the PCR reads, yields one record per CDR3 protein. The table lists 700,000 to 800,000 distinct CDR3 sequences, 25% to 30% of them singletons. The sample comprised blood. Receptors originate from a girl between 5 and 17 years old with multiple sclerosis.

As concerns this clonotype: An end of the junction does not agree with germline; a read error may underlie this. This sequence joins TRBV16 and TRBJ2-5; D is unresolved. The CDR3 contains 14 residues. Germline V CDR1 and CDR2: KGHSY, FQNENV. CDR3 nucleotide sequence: TGTGTCAGCAGTCCTCAACAGCTCCAAGAGACCCAGTACTTC. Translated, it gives CVSSPQQLQETQYF. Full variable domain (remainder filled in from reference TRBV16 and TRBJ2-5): GEEVAQTPKHLVRGEGQKAKLYCAPIKGHSYVFWYQQVLKNEFKFLISFQNENVFDETGMPKERFSAKCLPNSPCSLEIQATKLEDSAVYFCVSSPQQLQETQYFGPGTRLLVL.

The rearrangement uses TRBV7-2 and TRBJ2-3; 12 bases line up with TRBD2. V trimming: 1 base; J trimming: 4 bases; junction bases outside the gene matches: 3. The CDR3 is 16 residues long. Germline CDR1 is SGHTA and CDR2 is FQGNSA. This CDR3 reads CASSLVASGGADTQYF. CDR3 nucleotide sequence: TGTGCCAGCAGCTTAGTGGCTAGCGGGGGGGCAGATACGCAGTATTTT.

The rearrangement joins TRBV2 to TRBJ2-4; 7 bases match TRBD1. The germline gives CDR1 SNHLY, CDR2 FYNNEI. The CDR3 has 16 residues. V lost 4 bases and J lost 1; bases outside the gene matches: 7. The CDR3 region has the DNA TGTGCCAGCAGTGCCGACAGGGCTCTTGCCAAAAACATTCAGTACTTC. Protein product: CASSADRALAKNIQYF.

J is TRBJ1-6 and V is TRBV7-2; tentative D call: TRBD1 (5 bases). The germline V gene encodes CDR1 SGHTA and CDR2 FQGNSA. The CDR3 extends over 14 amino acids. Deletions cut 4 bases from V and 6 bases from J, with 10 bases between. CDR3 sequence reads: CASSSVGGNSPLHF. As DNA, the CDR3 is TGTGCCAGCAGCTCAGTGGGGGGTAATTCACCCCTCCACTTT. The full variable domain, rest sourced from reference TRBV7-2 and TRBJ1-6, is GAGVSQSPSNKVTEKGKDVELRCDPISGHTALYWYRQSLGQGLEFLIYFQGNSAPDKSGLPSDRFSAERTGGSVSTLTIQRTQQEDSAVYLCASSSVGGNSPLHFGNGTRLTVT.

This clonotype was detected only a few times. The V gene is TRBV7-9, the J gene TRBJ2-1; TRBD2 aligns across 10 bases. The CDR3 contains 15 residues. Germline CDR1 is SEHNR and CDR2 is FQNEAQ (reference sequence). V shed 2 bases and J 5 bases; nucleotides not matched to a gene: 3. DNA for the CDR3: TGTGCCAGCAGCTTAACTAGCGGGGTAAACAATGAGCAGTTCTTC. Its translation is CASSLTSGVNNEQFF.

In DNA, the CDR3 is TGTGCCAGCAGCTCTTCAGGGGGCAACGAGCAGTACTTC. Translation: CASSSSGGNEQYF. The chain employs TRBV7-8 and TRBJ2-7, with 8 nucleotides matching TRBD1. The CDR3 is 13 residues long. The V gene end was trimmed by 4 bases and the J gene end by 5 bases; junction bases not matched to a gene: 4. The V gene's germline CDR1 is SGHVS and CDR2 FQNEAQ. The full variable domain, with the rest looked up from reference TRBV7-8 and TRBJ2-7, is GAGVSQSPRYKVAKRGQDVALRCDPISGHVSLFWYQQALGQGPEFLTYFQNEAQLDKSGLPSDRFFAERPEGSVSTLKIQRTQQEDSAVYLCASSSSGGNEQYFGPGTRLTVT.

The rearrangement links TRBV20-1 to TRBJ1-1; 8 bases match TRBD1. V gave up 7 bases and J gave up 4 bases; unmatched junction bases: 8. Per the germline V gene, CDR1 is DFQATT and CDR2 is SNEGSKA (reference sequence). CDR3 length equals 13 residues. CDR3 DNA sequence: TGCAGTGTTGGCAGGGGGCCAAGCACTGAAGCTTTCTTT. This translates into CSVGRGPSTEAFF.

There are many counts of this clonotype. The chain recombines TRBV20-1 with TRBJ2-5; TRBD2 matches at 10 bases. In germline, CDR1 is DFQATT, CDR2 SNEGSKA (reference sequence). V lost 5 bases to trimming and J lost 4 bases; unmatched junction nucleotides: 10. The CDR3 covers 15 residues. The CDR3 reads CSASQTSGLGETQYF. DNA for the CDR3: TGCAGTGCTTCCCAGACTAGCGGGCTGGGAGAGACCCAGTACTTC.

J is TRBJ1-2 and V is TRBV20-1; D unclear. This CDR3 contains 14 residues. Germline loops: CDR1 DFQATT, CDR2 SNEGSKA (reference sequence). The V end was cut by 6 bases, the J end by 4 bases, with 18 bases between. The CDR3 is CSAEDARTGYGYTF. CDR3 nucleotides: TGCAGTGCAGAAGACGCTCGGACGGGCTATGGCTACACCTTC.

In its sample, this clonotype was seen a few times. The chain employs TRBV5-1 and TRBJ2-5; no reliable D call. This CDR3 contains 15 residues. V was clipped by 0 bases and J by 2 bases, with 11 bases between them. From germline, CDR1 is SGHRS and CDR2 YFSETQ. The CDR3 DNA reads TGCGCCAGCAGCTTGGTTTCTTCGCATCAAGAGACCCAGTACTTC. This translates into CASSLVSSHQETQYF.

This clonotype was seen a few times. The CDR3 loop reads CASSPRRGLNEQFF. The CDR3 nucleotides read TGTGCCAGCTCACCAAGACGAGGGCTCAATGAGCAGTTCTTC. V is TRBV18 and J is TRBJ2-1; the D gene is possibly TRBD2 (5 bases). V lost 2 bases to trimming and J lost 6 bases, with 11 bases between them. In germline, CDR1 is KGHSH, CDR2 LQKENI. The CDR3 sequence is 14 residues long. Complete variable domain (other parts from reference TRBV18 and TRBJ2-1): NAGVMQNPRHLVRRRGQEARLRCSPMKGHSHVYWYRQLPEEGLKFMVYLQKENIIDESGMPKERFSAEFPKEGPSILRIQQVVRGDSAAYFCASSPRRGLNEQFFGPGTRLTVL.

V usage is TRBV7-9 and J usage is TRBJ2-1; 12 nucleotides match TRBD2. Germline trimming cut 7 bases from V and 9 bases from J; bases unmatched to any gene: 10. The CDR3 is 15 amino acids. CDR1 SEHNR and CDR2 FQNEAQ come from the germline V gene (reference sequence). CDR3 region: CASKLGTSGFGEQFF. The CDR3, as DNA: TGTGCCAGCAAGTTGGGGACTAGCGGGTTTGGTGAGCAGTTCTTC.

The CDR3 protein is CASSQDLRALEYF. In DNA form, the CDR3 reads TGTGCCAGCAGCCAAGATCTACGAGCTCTTGAGTATTTT. This chain connects TRBV3-1 to TRBJ2-3; D unclear. V dropped 0 bases and J dropped 13 bases, with 14 bases sitting between them. Germline lookup yields CDR1 LGHDT and CDR2 YNNKEL (reference sequence). CDR3 size: 13 residues.

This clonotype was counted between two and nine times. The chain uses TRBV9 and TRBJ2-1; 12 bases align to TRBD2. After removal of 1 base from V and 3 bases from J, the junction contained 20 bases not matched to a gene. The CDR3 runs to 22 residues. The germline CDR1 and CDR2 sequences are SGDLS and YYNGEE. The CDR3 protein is CASSVRPIRASGGGPHYNEQFF. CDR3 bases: TGTGCCAGCAGCGTACGCCCTATCAGGGCTAGCGGGGGGGGACCTCACTACAATGAGCAGTTCTTC.

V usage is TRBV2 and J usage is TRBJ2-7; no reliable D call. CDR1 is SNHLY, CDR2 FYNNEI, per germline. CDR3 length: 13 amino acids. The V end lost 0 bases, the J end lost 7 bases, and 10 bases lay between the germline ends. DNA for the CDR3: TGTGCCAGCAGTGAAGCCGGGTCCGGGGAGCAGTACTTC. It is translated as CASSEAGSGEQYF.

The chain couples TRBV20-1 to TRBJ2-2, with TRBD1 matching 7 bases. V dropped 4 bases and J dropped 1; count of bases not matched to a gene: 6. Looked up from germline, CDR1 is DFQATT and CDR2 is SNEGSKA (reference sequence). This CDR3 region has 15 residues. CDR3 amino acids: CSAIDRAGNTGELFF. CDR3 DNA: TGCAGTGCTATAGACAGGGCAGGGAACACCGGGGAGCTGTTTTTT.

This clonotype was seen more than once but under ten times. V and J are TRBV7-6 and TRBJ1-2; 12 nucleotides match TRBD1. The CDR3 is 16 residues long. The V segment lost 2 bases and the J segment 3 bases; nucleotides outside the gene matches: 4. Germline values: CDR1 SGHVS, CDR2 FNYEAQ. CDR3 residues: CASSLLGQGADYGYTF. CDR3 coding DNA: TGTGCCAGCAGCTTACTGGGACAGGGGGCTGACTATGGCTACACCTTC.

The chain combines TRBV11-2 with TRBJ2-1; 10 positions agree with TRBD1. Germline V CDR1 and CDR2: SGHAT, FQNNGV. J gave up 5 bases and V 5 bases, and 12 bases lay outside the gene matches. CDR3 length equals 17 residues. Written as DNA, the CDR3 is TGTGCCAGCAGCCCCCGGGACAGGGGATTGGGCAACAATGAGCAGTTCTTC. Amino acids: CASSPRDRGLGNNEQFF.

The CDR3 region is CASNKLGSSYEQYF. The DNA for the CDR3 is TGTGCCAGCAACAAACTAGGGAGCTCCTACGAGCAGTACTTC. The chain has TRBV6-5 and TRBJ2-7, with D maybe TRBD2 (5 bases). CDR3 length equals 14 residues. Germline V gene lookup returns CDR1 MNHEY and CDR2 SVGAGI. V was cut by 7 bases and J by 0 bases, with 13 bases left in between.

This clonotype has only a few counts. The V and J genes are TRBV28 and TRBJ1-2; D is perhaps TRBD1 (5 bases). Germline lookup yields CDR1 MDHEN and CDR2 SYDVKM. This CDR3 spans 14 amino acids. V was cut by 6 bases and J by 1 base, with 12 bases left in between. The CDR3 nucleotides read TGTGCCAGCAGCGGGACCTCCCGTAACTATGGCTACACCTTC. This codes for CASSGTSRNYGYTF.

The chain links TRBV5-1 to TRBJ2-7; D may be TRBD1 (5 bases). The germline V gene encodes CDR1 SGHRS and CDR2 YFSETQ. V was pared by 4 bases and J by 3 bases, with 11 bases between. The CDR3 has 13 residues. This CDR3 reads CASSIDSRYEQYF. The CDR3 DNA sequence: TGCGCCAGCAGCATCGACAGCCGCTACGAGCAGTACTTC.

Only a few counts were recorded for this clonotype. The CDR3 loop is CASSSGSGQGTDTQYF. CDR3 sequence (DNA): TGTGCCAGCAGCTCGGGGAGCGGACAGGGAACAGATACGCAGTATTTT. This rearrangement joins TRBV7-9 to TRBJ2-3, with 8 bases fitting TRBD1. CDR1 and CDR2 (germline): SEHNR, FQNEAQ (reference sequence). The CDR3 sequence is 16 residues long. With V trimmed by 4 bases and J by 3 bases, 9 bases remained unmatched.